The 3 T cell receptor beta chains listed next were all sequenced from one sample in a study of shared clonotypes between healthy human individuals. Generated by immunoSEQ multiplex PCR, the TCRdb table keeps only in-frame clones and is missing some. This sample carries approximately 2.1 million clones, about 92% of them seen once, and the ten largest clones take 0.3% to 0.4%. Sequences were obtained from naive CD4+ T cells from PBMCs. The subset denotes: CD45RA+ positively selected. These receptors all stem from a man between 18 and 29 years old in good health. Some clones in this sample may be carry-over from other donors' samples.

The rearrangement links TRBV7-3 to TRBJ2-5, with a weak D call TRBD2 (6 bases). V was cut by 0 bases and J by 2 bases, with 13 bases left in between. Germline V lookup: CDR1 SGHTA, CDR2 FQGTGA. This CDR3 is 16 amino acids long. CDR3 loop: CASSLTPVGGQETQYF. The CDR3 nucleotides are TGTGCCAGCAGCTTAACCCCCGTGGGGGGTCAAGAGACCCAGTACTTC.

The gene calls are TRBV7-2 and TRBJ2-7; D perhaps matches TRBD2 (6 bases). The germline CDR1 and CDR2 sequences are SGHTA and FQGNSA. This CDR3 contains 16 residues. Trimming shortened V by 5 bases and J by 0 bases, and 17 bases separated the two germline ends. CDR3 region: CASSPGAGTYSYEQYF. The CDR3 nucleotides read TGTGCCAGCAGCCCAGGTGCGGGGACTTACTCCTACGAGCAGTACTTC.

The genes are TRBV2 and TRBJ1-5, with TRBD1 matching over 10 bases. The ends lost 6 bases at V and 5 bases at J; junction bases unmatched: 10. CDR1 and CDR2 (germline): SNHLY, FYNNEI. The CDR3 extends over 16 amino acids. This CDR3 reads CASRGPGTGAYQPQHF. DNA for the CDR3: TGTGCCAGCAGAGGCCCCGGGACAGGGGCATATCAGCCCCAGCATTTT.